The 30 T cell receptor beta chains presented below share a single source sample, sequenced in a study of blood T cell repertoires in COVID-19. Sequencing used immunoSEQ multiplex PCR; TCRdb keeps in-frame clones, though not all of them. This sample has under 300,000 clones, with about nine tenths found just once. Source material: peripheral blood. The receptors originated from a man between 25 and 39 years old who had recovered from COVID-19.

V is TRBV5-1 and J is TRBJ2-7, with TRBD2 matching 10 bases. This CDR3 comprises 16 residues. With V trimmed by 4 bases and J by 1 base, 8 bases remained unmatched. The germline V gene encodes CDR1 SGHRS and CDR2 YFSETQ. CDR3 nucleotide sequence: TGCGCCAGCAGCCTTGGGACTAGCGTAGAATCCTACGAGCAGTACTTC. This encodes CASSLGTSVESYEQYF.

Note on this clone: One end of the junction fails to match germline, which may point to a read error. V is TRBV6-2 or TRBV6-3 and J is TRBJ1-2, with D maybe TRBD1 (6 bases). CDR3 length equals 13 residues. The germline V gene has CDR1 MNHEY and CDR2 SVGEGT. CDR3 sequence: CASSYLLGAVIYF. The CDR3 nucleotides are TGTGCCAGCAGTTATCTCCTGGGGGCAGTCATTTACTTC.

Of note for this clone: Other DNA sequences in this sample translate to the same CDR3. This chain joins TRBV4-3 and TRBJ1-3; 10 bases match TRBD1. CDR1 LGHNA and CDR2 YSLEER come from the germline V gene. Trimming at V came to 3 bases and at J to 6 bases, leaving 2 bases not matched to a gene. CDR3 length: 14 amino acids. This CDR3 is CASSQTGGENTIYF. The DNA for the CDR3 is TGCGCCAGCAGCCAGACAGGGGGCGAAAACACCATATATTTT.

Notes on this clone: Distinct nucleotide sequences in the sample also encode this CDR3. The CDR3 is CASSSGYGYTF. In nucleotides, the CDR3 is TGTGCCAGCAGTTCAGGCTATGGCTACACCTTC. The chain joins TRBV6-2 or TRBV6-3 to TRBJ1-2, with D unresolved. This CDR3 is 11 amino acids long. Germline CDR1 is MNHEY and CDR2 is SVGEGT. V was trimmed by 4 bases and J by 4 bases, leaving 4 bases between them.

The rearrangement links TRBV5-4 to TRBJ2-1; 9 nucleotides line up with TRBD2. V was clipped by 1 base and J by 1 base; unmatched bases: 0. The CDR3 extends over 15 amino acids. Germline CDR1 reads SGHNT; CDR2 reads YYREEE (reference sequence). CDR3 DNA: TGTGCCAGCAGCTTGACTAGCGGGTCCTACAATGAGCAGTTCTTC. It encodes CASSLTSGSYNEQFF.

With regard to this clone: This sample also contains other DNA sequences that code for the same CDR3. This sequence joins TRBV9 and TRBJ2-1, with D possibly TRBD2 on 5 matching bases. Per germline, CDR1 SGDLS and CDR2 YYNGEE. CDR3 length: 15 residues. The V end was cut by 0 bases, the J end by 2 bases, with 9 bases between. CDR3 sequence (DNA): TGTGCCAGCAGCGTAGGCGGGTCCACCTACAATGAGCAGTTCTTC. Its protein product is CASSVGGSTYNEQFF. Full variable domain (remainder filled in from reference TRBV9 and TRBJ2-1): DSGVTQTPKHLITATGQRVTLRCSPRSGDLSVYWYQQSLDQGLQFLIQYYNGEERAKGNILERFSAQQFPDLHSELNLSSLELGDSALYFCASSVGGSTYNEQFFGPGTRLTVL.

The V and J genes are TRBV19 and TRBJ1-2; 7 nucleotides align to TRBD1. The V segment lost 0 bases and the J segment 8 bases; nucleotides outside the gene matches: 6. The CDR3 is 14 residues long. Germline loops: CDR1 LNHDA, CDR2 SQIVND (reference sequence). Here the CDR3 DNA reads TGTGCCAGTAGTATAGATCCGGGGACAGAAGGCTACACCTTC. Protein sequence: CASSIDPGTEGYTF.

V usage is TRBV11-3 and J usage is TRBJ2-3, with a possible D match to TRBD2 (7 bases). The V and J ends lost 4 bases and 6 bases respectively, with 23 bases between them. Per germline, CDR1 SGHNT and CDR2 YENEEA. This CDR3 is 17 amino acids long. The CDR3 is CASSSPLSGGLADTQYF. CDR3 coding DNA: TGTGCCAGCAGCTCGCCCCTATCCGGGGGGCTCGCGGATACGCAGTATTTT.

The CDR3 sequence: CASSDLLPLQYF. DNA of the CDR3: TGTGCCAGCAGTGATTTACTACCTCTTCAGTACTTC. The chain employs TRBV2 and TRBJ2-4; D gene uncertain. Trimming removed 3 bases at V and 11 bases at J, with 11 bases between. Germline CDR1 is SNHLY and CDR2 is FYNNEI. CDR3 size: 12 residues.

This chain connects TRBV6-5 to TRBJ1-1, with 9 bases identical to TRBD1. The CDR3 length is 15 residues. V shed 8 bases and J 10 bases; nucleotides not matched to a gene: 17. The germline CDR1 and CDR2 sequences are MNHEY and SVGAGI. The CDR3 DNA reads TGTGCCAGCGGCACAGGGGGCGGTCTCGAACTAGGAGCTTTCTTT. This gives the protein CASGTGGGLELGAFF.

Comment on this clone: Other nucleotide sequences from this sample produce the same CDR3. The V and J genes are TRBV5-4 and TRBJ1-1; maybe TRBD1 (6 bases). V was pared by 0 bases and J by 3 bases, with 9 bases between. CDR1 and CDR2 from the germline V gene are SGHNT and YYREEE (reference sequence). This CDR3 is built from 14 residues. The CDR3 DNA reads as TGTGCCAGCAGCTTGGGGCCAGGGGACACTGAAGCTTTCTTT. As protein: CASSLGPGDTEAFF.

V is TRBV4-2 and J is TRBJ2-3; TRBD2 agrees at 10 bases. CDR3 length: 16 amino acids. J gave up 5 bases and V 0 bases, and 5 bases lay outside the gene matches. The germline V gene has CDR1 LGHNA and CDR2 YNFKEQ. CDR3 in DNA: TGTGCCAGCAGCCAAGAGGGTAGCGGGGGGTTAGATACGCAGTATTTT. Translated: CASSQEGSGGLDTQYF.

This clone was seen once. V is TRBV14 and J is TRBJ2-1, with 14 bases aligning to TRBD2. Trimming removed 4 bases from V and 3 bases from J; junction bases left unmatched: 11. The CDR3 loop spans 19 amino acids. Germline CDR1 is SGHDN and CDR2 is FVKESK. Written as DNA, the CDR3 is TGTGCCAGCAGCCCCTACCCGGGACTAGCGGGGGCCATCTACAATGAGCAGTTCTTC. Translating it yields CASSPYPGLAGAIYNEQFF.

The CDR3 nucleotides read TGTGCCACCAGTGGCGGTTACTATAGCAATCAGCCCCAGCATTTT. As protein: CATSGGYYSNQPQHF. This rearrangement joins TRBV24-1 to TRBJ1-5, with D unclear. The CDR3 consists of 15 residues. The ends were cut back, 5 bases at V and 0 bases at J, with 10 bases in the middle. Germline V gene sequence: CDR1 KGHDR, CDR2 SFDVKD.

The rearrangement uses TRBV6-5 and TRBJ2-3, with 7 bases fitting TRBD2. V was clipped by 2 bases and J by 3 bases; unmatched bases: 8. This CDR3 region has 16 residues. Per the germline V gene, CDR1 is MNHEY and CDR2 is SVGAGI. Written as DNA, the CDR3 is TGTGCCAGCAGTTACCAAAAACGGGGGGTAACAGATACGCAGTATTTT. It encodes CASSYQKRGVTDTQYF.

V gene TRBV7-9 combines with J gene TRBJ1-1, with D tentatively TRBD1 (5 bases). The ends were cut back, 1 base at V and 9 bases at J, with 9 bases in the middle. The CDR3 has 12 residues. Looked up from germline, CDR1 is SEHNR and CDR2 is FQNEAQ (reference sequence). CDR3 sequence (DNA): TGTGCCAGCAGCTTAGGACGGGGGAAAGCTTTCTTT. This sequence encodes CASSLGRGKAFF.

The chain recombines TRBV5-4 with TRBJ2-5; no definite D call. Germline V lookup: CDR1 SGHNT, CDR2 YYREEE (reference sequence). This CDR3 has 16 amino acids. V lost 2 bases to trimming and J lost 4 bases, with 18 bases between them. CDR3 in amino acids: CASSFGRFPTRETQYF. The CDR3 region has the DNA TGTGCCAGCAGCTTTGGGCGATTCCCCACGAGAGAGACCCAGTACTTC. Filled out from reference TRBV5-4 and TRBJ2-5, the complete variable domain reads ETGVTQSPTHLIKTRGQQVTLRCSSQSGHNTVSWYQQALGQGPQFIFQYYREEENGRGNFPPRFSGLQFPNYSSELNVNALELDDSALYLCASSFGRFPTRETQYFGPGTRLLVL.

This chain joins TRBV27 and TRBJ1-1; D gene unclear. In germline, CDR1 is MNHEY, CDR2 SMNVEV (reference sequence). This CDR3 is 14 amino acids long. Trimming stripped 6 bases from V and 0 bases from J, with 11 bases between. The CDR3 DNA reads as TGTGCCAGCAGCTTTTTAATTCTGAACACTGAAGCTTTCTTT. Protein: CASSFLILNTEAFF.

J is TRBJ2-7 and V is TRBV6-2 or TRBV6-3; D perhaps matches TRBD2 (6 bases). The V and J ends lost 2 bases and 5 bases respectively, with 13 bases between them. Per the germline V gene, CDR1 is MNHEY and CDR2 is SVGEGT. This CDR3 region has 14 residues. The CDR3, as DNA: TGTGCCAGCAGTTACAAGGCAGGGAGGAACGAGCAGTACTTC. Amino acid sequence: CASSYKAGRNEQYF.

The rearrangement uses TRBV5-1 and TRBJ2-2; 9 bases map to TRBD1. Germline-derived CDR1 and CDR2 are SGHRS and YFSETQ. The CDR3 has 16 amino acids. V lost 4 bases and J lost 5; bases outside the gene matches: 9. The CDR3 region has the DNA TGCGCCAGCAGCCAATGGGGACAGGGAGGTACCGGGGAGCTGTTTTTT. Translating it yields CASSQWGQGGTGELFF.

The chain uses TRBV4-1 and TRBJ2-2; D uncertain. Germline CDR1 reads MGHRA; CDR2 reads YSYEKL. The CDR3 is 13 amino acids. V was cut by 7 bases and J by 1 base, with 7 bases left in between. The CDR3 is CASTPGNTGELFF. Written as DNA, the CDR3 is TGCGCCAGCACTCCGGGGAACACCGGGGAGCTGTTTTTT.

The chain recombines TRBV5-6 with TRBJ2-3, with TRBD1 matching 7 bases. There are 14 residues in the CDR3. Germline V lookup: CDR1 SGHDT, CDR2 YYEEEE. The V segment lost 5 bases and the J segment 0 bases; nucleotides outside the gene matches: 3. CDR3: CASRSRGSTDTQYF. The DNA for the CDR3 is TGTGCCAGCAGAAGCAGGGGGAGCACAGATACGCAGTATTTT.

V usage is TRBV5-4 and J usage is TRBJ2-3; a possible D gene is TRBD1 (6 bases). The germline V and J ends were trimmed by 0 bases and 0 bases, with 14 bases remaining between them. The CDR3 is 17 residues long. The germline V gene has CDR1 SGHNT and CDR2 YYREEE (reference sequence). CDR3 nucleotide sequence: TGTGCCAGCAGCTTGGCTCGCGCAGGGGCTAGCACAGATACGCAGTATTTT. Translation gives CASSLARAGASTDTQYF.

V and J are TRBV11-2 and TRBJ2-5, with 7 bases matching TRBD1. Looked up from germline, CDR1 is SGHAT and CDR2 is FQNNGV. Unmatched junction bases numbered 16, after V lost 6 bases and J lost 3 bases. This CDR3 is 17 amino acids long. The CDR3 coding sequence is TGTGCCAGCAGATGGGGCCGAAGGATCAGGGGGAAAGAGACCCAGTACTTC. This codes for CASRWGRRIRGKETQYF.

CDR3 sequence (DNA): TGTGCCAGCAGTGCCCGGACCTCGGGGAGTGGCTACACCTTC. This gives the protein CASSARTSGSGYTF. The J gene is TRBJ1-2, the V gene TRBV6-4; D is undetermined. The CDR3 consists of 14 residues. Germline V lookup: CDR1 MRHNA, CDR2 SNTAGT. Trimming stripped 4 bases from V and 7 bases from J, with 16 bases between.

The V call is TRBV5-6, the J call TRBJ2-7; 9 bases line up with TRBD1. With V trimmed by 3 bases and J by 4 bases, 11 bases remained unmatched. Per germline, CDR1 SGHDT and CDR2 YYEEEE. The CDR3 extends over 16 amino acids. The CDR3 DNA reads as TGTGCCAGCAGCTCCACCTCCGGGACAGGGCCTTACGAGCAGTACTTC. As protein: CASSSTSGTGPYEQYF.

The chain is built from TRBV9 and TRBJ1-3, with 11 bases lining up with TRBD1. V dropped 3 bases and J dropped 2; count of bases not matched to a gene: 7. Germline lookup yields CDR1 SGDLS and CDR2 YYNGEE. CDR3 size: 17 residues. The CDR3 loop is CASSARQGQGAGNTIYF. CDR3 DNA: TGTGCCAGCAGCGCCCGACAGGGACAGGGGGCTGGAAACACCATATATTTT.

In this sample, this clone turned up a few times. This chain joins TRBV7-2 and TRBJ1-2; D is unclear. This CDR3 contains 15 residues. V shed 6 bases and J shed 7 bases, with 21 bases lying between them. CDR1 SGHTA and CDR2 FQGNSA come from the germline V gene. The CDR3 here is CASRATGAPPRGYTF. CDR3 nucleotide sequence: TGTGCCAGCAGGGCGACCGGAGCTCCACCGCGTGGCTACACCTTC.

J is TRBJ1-3 and V is TRBV6-2 or TRBV6-3; D is unclear. Trimming cost V 2 bases and J 0 bases, with 17 bases left between them. The CDR3 totals 18 residues. Germline loops: CDR1 MNHEY, CDR2 SVGEGT. The CDR3 nucleotides read TGTGCCAGCAGTTACGAGAGGGAAACCCTCCTCTCTGGAAACACCATATATTTT. Its translation: CASSYERETLLSGNTIYF.

This chain connects TRBV19 to TRBJ2-5; D may be TRBD2 (6 bases). V was clipped by 3 bases and J by 4 bases, with 12 bases between them. Germline CDR1 and CDR2: LNHDA and SQIVND (reference sequence). The CDR3 length is 14 residues. The CDR3 DNA reads as TGTGCCAGTAGTATTCGGACTAATCGAGAGACCCAGTACTTC. Its protein is CASSIRTNRETQYF.